These 30 T cell receptor beta chains originate from one sample sequenced in a study of CD8+CD57+ T cells in acquired aplastic anemia. CDR3 and TCR beta VDJ profiling relied on a genomic DNA template. Each CDR3 protein gets one entry after TCRdb re-called the reads with MiXCR. This sample has roughly 500,000 distinct CDR3 sequences, with roughly 34% found just once. Only patients with CD8+CD57+ cell expansion on flow cytometry were chosen for sequencing. Sequencing was performed on sorted CD4+, CD8+, or CD8+CD57+ T cells (not recorded which) from PBMCs. The receptors derive from a human donor with aplastic anemia.

This clonotype was detected ten times or more. This chain joins TRBV10-3 and TRBJ2-7; D perhaps matches TRBD1 (7 bases). The CDR3 covers 12 residues. Germline V gives CDR1 ENHRY, CDR2 SYGVKD. The V gene lost 8 bases and the J gene lost 5 bases, with 13 bases spanning the gap. This chain's CDR3 is CAIGGTVDEQYF. The DNA of the CDR3 is TGTGCCATCGGGGGGACAGTTGACGAGCAGTACTTC.

This clonotype was found a few times. The chain links TRBV7-9 to TRBJ1-2; unclear D gene. There are 13 residues in the CDR3. Germline CDR1 and CDR2: SEHNR and FQNEAQ (reference sequence). V was trimmed by 5 bases and J by 8 bases, leaving 15 bases between them. CDR3 bases: TGTGCCAGCAGCCCGAACAGCCGCCAAGGCTACACCTTC. This sequence encodes CASSPNSRQGYTF. Full variable domain (remainder filled in from reference TRBV7-9 and TRBJ1-2): DTGVSQNPRHKITKRGQNVTFRCDPISEHNRLYWYRQTLGQGPEFLTYFQNEAQLEKSRLLSDRFSAERPKGSFSTLEIQRTEQGDSAMYLCASSPNSRQGYTFGSGTRLTVV.

This clonotype was picked up a small number of times. The genes are TRBV7-1 and TRBJ2-1; 14 bases align to TRBD2. TRBV7-1 is designated an ORF whose function remains uncertain. This CDR3 spans 20 amino acids. Trimming took 5 bases from V and 0 from J; bases not matched to a gene: 12. CDR3 protein: CASSTPGLAGGPSSYNEQFF. The CDR3 bases are TGTGCCAGCAGCACACCTGGACTAGCGGGGGGCCCGAGCTCCTACAATGAGCAGTTCTTC.

This clonotype was seen repeatedly, ten times or more. V usage is TRBV7-2 and J usage is TRBJ1-2; a weak D match, TRBD1 (5 bases). The CDR3 loop spans 15 amino acids. V gave up 8 bases and J gave up 0 bases, with 16 bases separating them. Germline values: CDR1 SGHTA, CDR2 FQGNSA. CDR3 DNA: TGTGCCAGCGCCCGTGACAGCCTAGCTAACTATGGCTACACCTTC. This codes for CASARDSLANYGYTF.

CDR3 DNA sequence: TGTGCCAGCAAGCGGGGGGCTAGCAATGAGCAGTTCTTC. Translating it yields CASKRGASNEQFF. This rearrangement joins TRBV2 to TRBJ2-1; TRBD2 agrees at 9 bases. V dropped 7 bases and J dropped 6; count of bases not matched to a gene: 4. Per the germline V gene, CDR1 is SNHLY and CDR2 is FYNNEI. This CDR3 contains 13 residues.

This clonotype showed up just a few times. J is TRBJ1-2 and V is TRBV20-1; TRBD1 matches 9 bases. Per the germline V gene, CDR1 is DFQATT and CDR2 is SNEGSKA (reference sequence). This CDR3 is 12 amino acids long. CDR3 sequence: CRARTGVPGYTF. The CDR3 region has the DNA TGCAGAGCTCGGACAGGGGTTCCAGGCTACACCTTC.

This clonotype was counted many times. This rearrangement joins TRBV9 to TRBJ2-7, with D tentatively TRBD1 or TRBD2 (5 bases each). The CDR3 contains 15 residues. CDR1 is SGDLS, CDR2 YYNGEE, per germline. V lost 3 bases and J lost 4, with 17 bases in between. The CDR3 nucleotides read TGTGCCAGCAGCGCCGCCGGGACCCTAGATTACGAGCAGTACTTC. This sequence encodes CASSAAGTLDYEQYF.

Comment on this clonotype: The junction departs from germline at one end; a sequencing error may be responsible. V is TRBV19 and J is TRBJ1-1, with D perhaps matching TRBD1 (5 bases). Germline V gene sequence: CDR1 LNHDA, CDR2 SQIVND (reference sequence). This CDR3 contains 12 residues. This CDR3 reads CASSIASREAFF. Written as DNA, the CDR3 is TGTGCCAGTAGTATAGCCAGCAGGGAAGCTTTCTTC.

This clonotype came up many times. The V gene is TRBV4-1, the J gene TRBJ1-5; 7 bases are shared with TRBD1. This CDR3 is built from 13 residues. CDR1 and CDR2 from the germline V gene are MGHRA and YSYEKL. The V gene end was trimmed by 0 bases and the J gene end by 11 bases; junction bases not matched to a gene: 4. This CDR3 reads CASSQDGRGSQHF. CDR3 nucleotide sequence: TGCGCCAGCAGCCAAGATGGCAGGGGGTCCCAGCATTTT.

V and J are TRBV27 and TRBJ1-2; D is unresolved. CDR1 is MNHEY and CDR2 is SMNVEV in the germline V gene (reference sequence). The V end lost 5 bases, the J end lost 4 bases, and 11 bases lay between the germline ends. The CDR3 sequence is 13 residues long. CDR3 nucleotide sequence: TGTGCCAGCAGTCCCCCCACGGGCTATGGCTACACCTTC. The encoded protein is CASSPPTGYGYTF.

The table lists this clonotype with a few counts. V and J are TRBV6-1 and TRBJ2-7, with TRBD1 identical over 8 bases. Losses at the gene ends were 1 base for V and 0 bases for J; bases not matched to a gene: 5. Germline CDR1 reads MNHNS; CDR2 reads SASEGT. The CDR3 runs to 16 residues. The CDR3 spells CASSEGAGGHSYEQYF. The CDR3 bases are TGTGCCAGCAGTGAAGGGGCAGGGGGCCACTCCTACGAGCAGTACTTC.

This clonotype was observed a handful of times. This chain joins TRBV25-1 and TRBJ2-3; 7 positions match TRBD2. V was pared by 8 bases and J by 1 base, with 15 bases of the junction left unmatched. The CDR3 spans 17 residues. In germline, CDR1 is MGHDK, CDR2 SYGVNS. CDR3 nucleotide sequence: TGTGCCAGCTCACCAAGAGGGGCCCGGGGGGGCACAGATACGCAGTATTTT. The encoded protein is CASSPRGARGGTDTQYF.

This clonotype was found once. The chain has TRBV15 and TRBJ1-5; TRBD1 is a possible D gene (6 bases). Germline V CDR1 and CDR2: LNHNV, YYDKDF (reference sequence). This CDR3 comprises 15 residues. V was pared by 5 bases and J by 1 base, with 12 bases between. CDR3 residues: CATSGAGTSNQPQHF. In DNA form, the CDR3 reads TGTGCCACCAGCGGTGCCGGGACAAGCAATCAGCCCCAGCATTTT. The complete variable domain, with remaining parts taken from reference TRBV15 and TRBJ1-5, reads DAMVIQNPRYQVTQFGKPVTLSCSQTLNHNVMYWYQQKSSQAPKLLFHYYDKDFNNEADTPDNFQSRRPNTSFCFLDIRSPGLGDTAMYLCATSGAGTSNQPQHFGDGTRLSIL.

This rearrangement joins TRBV20-1 to TRBJ1-5; TRBD1 agrees at 8 bases. J gave up 5 bases and V 6 bases, and 3 bases lay outside the gene matches. From germline, CDR1 is DFQATT and CDR2 SNEGSKA (reference sequence). The CDR3 has 12 amino acids. As DNA, the CDR3 is TGCAGTGCCAGGACAGGGTATCAGCCCCAGCATTTT. It encodes CSARTGYQPQHF.

In this sample, this clonotype turned up a few times. The chain recombines TRBV29-1 with TRBJ1-1; D gene uncertain. The CDR3 sequence is 11 residues long. The V end was cut by 3 bases, the J end by 5 bases, with 7 bases between. Germline loops: CDR1 SQVTM, CDR2 ANQGSEA. The CDR3 DNA reads as TGCAGCGTTGATAGTAGGACTGAAGCTTTCTTT. This encodes CSVDSRTEAFF.

This clonotype occurred many times. This chain connects TRBV7-2 to TRBJ2-5; D gene uncertain. CDR1 and CDR2 (germline): SGHTA, FQGNSA. This CDR3 contains 12 residues. Trimming cost V 1 base and J 5 bases, with 5 bases left between them. CDR3 bases: TGTGCCAGCAGCTTAGTGTCGGAGACCCAGTACTTC. As protein: CASSLVSETQYF.

This rearrangement joins TRBV20-1 to TRBJ1-2; maybe TRBD1 (5 bases). CDR3 size: 13 residues. Trimming stripped 0 bases from V and 8 bases from J, with 13 bases between. CDR1 is DFQATT, CDR2 SNEGSKA, per germline (reference sequence). The CDR3 protein is CSARDLSHRGYTF. CDR3 DNA: TGCAGTGCTAGAGATCTCTCGCACAGGGGCTACACCTTC.

This clonotype was recorded many times. V gene TRBV7-8 combines with J gene TRBJ2-1; 10 nucleotides match TRBD2. Germline V lookup: CDR1 SGHVS, CDR2 FQNEAQ. The J segment lost 4 bases and the V segment lost 5 bases, leaving 2 bases of the junction unmatched. The CDR3 runs 14 residues. The CDR3 DNA reads TGTGCCAGCAGCCGGACTAGCGGTTACAATGAGCAGTTCTTC. Protein product: CASSRTSGYNEQFF.

This clonotype appeared a few times. The chain has TRBV30 and TRBJ2-7; D is unclear. There are 12 residues in the CDR3. Per germline, CDR1 GTSNPN and CDR2 SVGIG (reference sequence). Trimming removed 1 base from V and 5 bases from J, with 9 bases in between. CDR3 bases: TGTGCCTGGAGTGGCGCAAACGACGAGCAGTACTTC. Its protein product is CAWSGANDEQYF.

Ten or more counts support this clonotype. The chain has TRBV20-1 and TRBJ1-5; a weak D match, TRBD1 (5 bases). Germline CDR1 reads DFQATT; CDR2 reads SNEGSKA (reference sequence). The CDR3 loop spans 12 amino acids. The CDR3, as DNA: TGCACCGCAGGGCAGCCTCATCAGCCCCAGCATTTT. It specifies CTAGQPHQPQHF.

This clonotype was seen only a few times. V usage is TRBV7-9 and J usage is TRBJ1-1; D is unclear. This CDR3 spans 15 amino acids. Trimming left V 4 bases short and J 3 bases short, with 15 bases between. Per germline, CDR1 SEHNR and CDR2 FQNEAQ (reference sequence). The CDR3, as DNA: TGTGCCAGCAGCTCATCGACCTTCAAGCACACTGAAGCTTTCTTT. This sequence encodes CASSSSTFKHTEAFF.

Note on this clonotype: A much more abundant neighbour one base away suggests this may be a read error. This chain links TRBV7-8 with TRBJ2-7; D is uncertain. Germline V gene sequence: CDR1 SGHVS, CDR2 FQNEAQ. This CDR3 is built from 14 residues. DNA for the CDR3: TGCGCCGGCAGCCAAATCCAGTCTAGTTACGAGCAGTACTTC. It specifies CAGSQIQSSYEQYF.

In this sample, this clonotype turned up many times. The chain joins TRBV28 to TRBJ1-2, with 10 nucleotides matching TRBD1. Unmatched junction bases numbered 6, after V lost 7 bases and J lost 1 base. This CDR3 spans 15 amino acids. In germline, CDR1 is MDHEN, CDR2 SYDVKM. CDR3 nucleotide sequence: TGTGCCAGCACGGGACAGGGGAGGTTTAACTATGGCTACACCTTC. The encoded protein is CASTGQGRFNYGYTF.

In its sample, this clonotype was seen a few times. The V gene is TRBV3-1, the J gene TRBJ1-2; 11 nucleotides agree with TRBD1. Germline-derived CDR1 and CDR2 are LGHDT and YNNKEL (reference sequence). V trimming: 1 base; J trimming: 7 bases; junction bases outside the gene matches: 8. The CDR3 totals 16 residues. The CDR3 spells CASSQAGTGGAGGYTF. For the CDR3, the DNA is TGTGCCAGCAGCCAAGCCGGGACAGGGGGAGCTGGTGGCTACACCTTC. Supplemented by reference TRBV3-1 and TRBJ1-2, the full variable domain reads DTAVSQTPKYLVTQMGNDKSIKCEQNLGHDTMYWYKQDSKKFLKIMFSYNNKELIINETVPNRFSPKSPDKAHLNLHINSLELGDSAVYFCASSQAGTGGAGGYTFGSGTRLTVV.

V is TRBV19 and J is TRBJ2-7; D perhaps matches TRBD1 (7 bases). The germline V gene encodes CDR1 LNHDA and CDR2 SQIVND (reference sequence). Trimming took 5 bases from V and 1 from J, leaving 12 bases between them. CDR3 length equals 14 residues. DNA for the CDR3: TGTGCCAGTAGTCCGGAGGGACAGTCCTACGAGCAGTACTTC. Translation gives CASSPEGQSYEQYF.

Concerning this clonotype itself: Since no conserved phenylalanine or tryptophan closes the CDR3, a read error is the likely cause. V and J are TRBV20-1 and TRBJ2-7; 9 nucleotides agree with TRBD1. Unmatched junction bases numbered 6, after V lost 4 bases and J lost 2 bases. Germline V lookup: CDR1 DFQATT, CDR2 SNEGSKA (reference sequence). The CDR3 is 14 residues long. The DNA of the CDR3 is TGCAGTGCTAATTACCGGGACAGGGCCTACGAGCAGTACCTC. Translation gives CSANYRDRAYEQYL.

This clonotype appeared many times. The chain recombines TRBV6-4 with TRBJ1-2, with 11 bases identical to TRBD1. Germline-derived CDR1 and CDR2 are MRHNA and SNTAGT. Unmatched junction bases numbered 4, after V lost 6 bases and J lost 4 bases. There are 14 residues in the CDR3. The CDR3 sequence: CASRSGQGAYGYTF. The CDR3, as DNA: TGTGCCAGCAGATCTGGACAGGGGGCCTATGGCTACACCTTC.

In the case of this clonotype: One base away lies a much larger clone, so this may be a sequencing read error. The CDR3 reads CASSKDMSTEAFF. As DNA, the CDR3 is TGTGCCAGTAGTAAGGATATGAGCACTGAAGCTTTCTTT. J is TRBJ1-1 and V is TRBV19; D gene uncertain. With 4 bases removed from V and 4 bases from J, the gap between germline ends came to 10 bases. The CDR3 covers 13 residues. Germline CDR1 and CDR2: LNHDA and SQIVND (reference sequence).

Notes on this clonotype: This could be a read error, since a much larger clone is one nucleotide away. The rearrangement joins TRBV7-3 to TRBJ2-3; TRBD1 matches at 7 bases. Trimming at V came to 7 bases and at J to 5 bases, leaving 6 bases not matched to a gene. This CDR3 contains 13 residues. CDR1 and CDR2 from the germline V gene are SGHTA and FQGTGA. The CDR3 DNA is TGTGCCAGCAACTTGAGACAGGGAGATACGCAGTATTTT. Its protein product is CASNLRQGDTQYF.

The CDR3 sequence: CAISDLAAASTEAFF. DNA of the CDR3: TGTGCCATCAGTGATCTGGCAGCAGCTAGCACTGAAGCTTTCTTT. This chain links TRBV10-3 with TRBJ1-1; D unclear. Germline CDR1 reads ENHRY; CDR2 reads SYGVKD. Trimming removed 3 bases from V and 4 bases from J, with 15 bases in between. The CDR3 sequence is 15 residues long.